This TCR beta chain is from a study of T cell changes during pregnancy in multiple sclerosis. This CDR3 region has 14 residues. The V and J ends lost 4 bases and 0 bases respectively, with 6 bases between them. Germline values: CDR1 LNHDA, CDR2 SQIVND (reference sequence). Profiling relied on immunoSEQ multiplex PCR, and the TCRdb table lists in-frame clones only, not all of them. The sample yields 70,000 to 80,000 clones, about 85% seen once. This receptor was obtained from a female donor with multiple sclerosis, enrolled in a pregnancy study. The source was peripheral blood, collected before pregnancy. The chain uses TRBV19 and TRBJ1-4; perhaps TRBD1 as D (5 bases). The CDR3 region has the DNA TGTGCCAGTAGTAGGGGCGCAACTAATGAAAAACTGTTTTTT. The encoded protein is CASSRGATNEKLFF. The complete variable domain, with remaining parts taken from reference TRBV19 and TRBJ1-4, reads DGGITQSPKYLFRKEGQNVTLSCEQNLNHDAMYWYRQDPGQGLRLIYYSQIVNDFQKGDIAEGYSVSREKKESFPLTVTSAQKNPTAFYLCASSRGATNEKLFFGSGTQLSVL.